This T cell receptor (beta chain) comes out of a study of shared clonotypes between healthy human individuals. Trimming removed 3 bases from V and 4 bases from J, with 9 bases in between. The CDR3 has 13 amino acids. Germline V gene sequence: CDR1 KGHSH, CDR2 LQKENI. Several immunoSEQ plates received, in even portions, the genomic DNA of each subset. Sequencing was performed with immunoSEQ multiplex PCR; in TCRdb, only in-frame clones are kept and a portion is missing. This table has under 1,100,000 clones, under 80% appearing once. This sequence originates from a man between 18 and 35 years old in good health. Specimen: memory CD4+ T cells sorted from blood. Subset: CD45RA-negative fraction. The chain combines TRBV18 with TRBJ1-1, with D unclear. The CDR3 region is CASSPDTRTEAFF. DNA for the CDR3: TGTGCCAGCTCACCTGACACCCGCACTGAAGCTTTCTTT.